The rows below give T cell receptor beta chains drawn from one sample of a study of patients and donors after allogeneic stem cell transplantation. MiXCR was run by TCRdb on the RT-PCR reads, yielding one entry per CDR3 protein. The top ten clones hold around 6% of a sample with 800,000 to 1,000,000 distinct CDR3 sequences, under 20% of them seen once. Source material: blood, either unsorted or a sorted T cell fraction (not recorded which). The receptors come from a human donor who was either an allogeneic HSCT recipient or a stem cell or donor lymphocyte infusion donor (not recorded which). It is not recorded whose cells these are; they may come from a transplant donor. CDR3s include the opening cysteine and the closing phenylalanine or tryptophan. D genes are given only for firm matches. Where a row states a size, it is once, few, many or the class of an expanded clone; other rows omit it.

cdr3_aa,cdr3_nt,v_call,d_call,j_call,clone_size
CASSLVPDSTDTQYF,TGCGCCAGCAGCTTGGTTCCGGATAGCACAGATACGCAGTATTTT,TRBV5-1,-,TRBJ2-3,few
CASSPPGYIEAFF,TGTGCCAGCTCACCACCGGGGTACATTGAAGCTTTCTTT,TRBV18,-,TRBJ1-1,-
CASSKRWGLANSGELFF,TGCGCCAGCAGTAAACGATGGGGACTAGCGAACTCCGGGGAGCTGTTTTTT,TRBV5-1,TRBD2,TRBJ2-2,-
CAWSHGLGGEQFF,TGTGCCTGGAGTCACGGACTGGGGGGTGAGCAGTTCTTC,TRBV30,-,TRBJ2-1,-
CASTPGTGVSETQYF,TGTGCCAGCACCCCCGGGACAGGGGTTTCCGAGACCCAGTACTTC,TRBV6-2/TRBV6-3,TRBD1,TRBJ2-5,-
CASSPPSGGAYEQFF,TGCGCCAGCAGCCCCCCTAGCGGGGGGGCCTATGAGCAGTTCTTC,TRBV4-1,TRBD2,TRBJ2-1,-
CASSFHRGTNTEAFF,TGTGCCAGCAGTTTTCATCGGGGGACAAACACTGAAGCTTTCTTT,TRBV12-3/TRBV12-4,-,TRBJ1-1,-
CSVAANTGELFF,TGCAGCGTGGCAGCGAACACCGGGGAGCTGTTTTTT,TRBV29-1,-,TRBJ2-2,many
CASSLAGQGWETQYF,TGTGCCAGCAGCTTAGCAGGACAGGGATGGGAGACCCAGTACTTC,TRBV11-2,TRBD1,TRBJ2-5,-
CSASGTEVYEQYF,TGCAGTGCTTCCGGGACAGAAGTTTACGAGCAGTACTTC,TRBV20-1,TRBD1,TRBJ2-7,-
CASTTGTYEQYF,TGTGCCAGCACCACCGGTACCTACGAGCAGTACTTC,TRBV12-1,-,TRBJ2-7,-
CASSLWATEAFF,TGTGCCAGCAGCTTGTGGGCCACTGAAGCTTTCTTT,TRBV5-6,-,TRBJ1-1,-
CSAASGDGTGADTQYF,TGCAGTGCTGCCTCCGGGGACGGGACGGGGGCAGATACGCAGTATTTT,TRBV20-1,-,TRBJ2-3,few
CASSLGLAGSKRGTDTQYF,TGCGCCAGCAGCTTGGGACTAGCGGGGAGTAAACGGGGCACAGATACGCAGTATTTT,TRBV5-1,TRBD2,TRBJ2-3,few
CSVPPGQLQETQYF,TGCAGTGTCCCGCCGGGACAGCTCCAAGAGACCCAGTACTTC,TRBV20-1,TRBD1,TRBJ2-5,few
CASSRRGETPLLTPFF,TGTGCCAGCAGTAGAAGAGGGGAGACCCCTCTTCTGACACCGTTCTTC,TRBV27,-,TRBJ2-1,-
CASSVGGGGAGDTQYF,TGTGCCAGCAGCGTAGGAGGAGGGGGCGCGGGAGATACGCAGTATTTT,TRBV9,-,TRBJ2-3,few
CASSLDLERGGSNEQFF,TGCGCCAGCAGCTTGGATTTAGAGCGGGGGGGTAGTAATGAGCAGTTCTTC,TRBV5-1,TRBD2,TRBJ2-1,-
CASSQSIETQYF,TGTGCCAGCAGCCAATCCATTGAGACCCAGTACTTC,TRBV14,-,TRBJ2-5,few
CASKKSGNTGELFF,TGTGCCAGCAAGAAAAGCGGAAACACCGGGGAGCTGTTTTTT,TRBV12-3/TRBV12-4,-,TRBJ2-2,few
CASSLHRGEYNEQFF,TGTGCCAGCAGTTTACATCGGGGGGAATACAATGAGCAGTTCTTC,TRBV12-3/TRBV12-4,TRBD2,TRBJ2-1,-
CASGSSTFGDIQYF,TGTGCCAGCGGCTCATCGACCTTCGGGGACATTCAGTACTTC,TRBV27,-,TRBJ2-4,-
CASSFGGGWQETQYF,TGTGCCAGCAGTTTCGGGGGCGGTTGGCAAGAGACCCAGTACTTC,TRBV27,-,TRBJ2-5,few
CATSREGKQGIKNTEAFF,TGTGCCACCAGCCGAGAGGGGAAACAGGGGATAAAGAACACTGAAGCTTTCTTT,TRBV15,TRBD1,TRBJ1-1,-
CASSVMWGGDEQFF,TGTGCCAGCAGCGTAATGTGGGGGGGTGATGAGCAGTTCTTC,TRBV9,TRBD2,TRBJ2-1,-